This TCR beta chain was sequenced in a study of shared clonotypes between healthy human individuals. General study points: Collection of samples was limited to blood; tissue repertoires likely differ.

Comment on this clone: The target antigen is unknown. The same CDR3 arises from other DNA sequences in this sample as well.

Only in-frame clones appear in the TCRdb table, and some are missing; sequencing was by immunoSEQ multiplex PCR. Here the sample spans 2 million to 3 million clones, just over 90% being singletons. Germline CDR1 is SGHRS and CDR2 is YFSETQ. The ends were cut back, 0 bases at V and 6 bases at J, with 8 bases in the middle. The CDR3 is 13 residues long. This receptor was taken from a man aged 18 to 30 in good health. Material for sequencing was naive CD4+ T cells sorted from blood. Subset described: CD45RA+ positively selected. The chain employs TRBV5-1 and TRBJ2-3, with D possibly being TRBD1 (5 bases). Here the CDR3 reads CASSLEGLDTQYF. In nucleotides, the CDR3 is TGCGCCAGCAGCTTGGAGGGGCTGGATACGCAGTATTTT.